The clone carrying this T cell receptor beta chain occurred once. Trimming left V 5 bases short and J 6 bases short, with 17 bases between. This CDR3 has 15 residues. Per the germline V gene, CDR1 is SGDLS and CDR2 is YYNGEE. This record comes from a study of blood T cell repertoires in COVID-19. Overall study: From the United States, Italy and Spain came samples of acute and convalescent COVID-19. PBMCs, B-cell-depleted T cells, or T cells were the source of the cDNA or gDNA that made up the material.

Repertoires were generated with immunoSEQ multiplex PCR, while TCRdb's copy carries only in-frame clones and drops some. In the table there are over 85,000 clones, 80% to 90% of which are singletons. The chain is built from TRBV9 and TRBJ2-2, with D maybe TRBD1 (6 bases). The sample consisted of peripheral blood. The TCR comes from a woman older than 75 with acute or convalescent COVID-19. CDR3 sequence (DNA): TGTGCCAGCAGACCCGATCAGGGGCCTGCCGGGGAGCTGTTTTTT. Its translation is CASRPDQGPAGELFF.